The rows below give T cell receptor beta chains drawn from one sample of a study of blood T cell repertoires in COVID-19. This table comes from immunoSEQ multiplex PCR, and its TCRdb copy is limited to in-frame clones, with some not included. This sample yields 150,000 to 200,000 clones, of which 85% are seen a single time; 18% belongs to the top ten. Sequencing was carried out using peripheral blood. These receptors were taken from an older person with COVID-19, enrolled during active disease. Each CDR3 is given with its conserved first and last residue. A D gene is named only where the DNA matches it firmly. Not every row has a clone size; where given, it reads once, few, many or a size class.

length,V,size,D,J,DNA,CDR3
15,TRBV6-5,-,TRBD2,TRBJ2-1,TGTGCCAGCACCTCACGCACTAGCGGAGGGGATGAGCAGTTCTTC,CASTSRTSGGDEQFF
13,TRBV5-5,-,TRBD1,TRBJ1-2,TGTGCCAGCTTAACCCGACAGGGGGGCGGCTACACCTTC,CASLTRQGGGYTF
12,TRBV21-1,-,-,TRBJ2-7,TGTGCCAGCAGCAAAGTGGGAGACAGGGGGTACTTC,CASSKVGDRGYF
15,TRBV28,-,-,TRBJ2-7,TGTGCCAGCAGTTTCGAAGGAGACGTCCTACGGGAGCAGTACTTC,CASSFEGDVLREQYF
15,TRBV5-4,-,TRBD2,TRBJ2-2,TGTGCCAGCAGCTCGGCGCGGGGGGGCGCCGGGGAGCTGTTTTTT,CASSSARGGAGELFF
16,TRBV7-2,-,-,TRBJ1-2,TGTGCCAGCAGCCTAGATCTCGTAGGCAGGGTGGATGGCTACACCTTC,CASSLDLVGRVDGYTF
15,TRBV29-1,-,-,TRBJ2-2,TGCAGCGTCCGAGGAGGGACTCTTTTCACCGGGGAGCTGTTTTTT,CSVRGGTLFTGELFF
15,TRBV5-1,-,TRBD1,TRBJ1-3,TGCGCCAGCAGCCCGCGGACAGGGATCGGAAACACCATATATTTT,CASSPRTGIGNTIYF
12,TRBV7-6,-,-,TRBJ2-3,TGTGCCAGCAGCTCAAGCACAGATACGCAGTATTTT,CASSSSTDTQYF
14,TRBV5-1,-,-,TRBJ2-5,TGCGCCAGCAGCCCCGACAGAGACCAAGAGACCCAGTACTTC,CASSPDRDQETQYF
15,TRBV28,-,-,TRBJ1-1,TGTGCCAGCAGTTTATTCAGGGGCGTAAGCACTGAAGCTTTCTTT,CASSLFRGVSTEAFF
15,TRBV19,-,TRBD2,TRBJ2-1,TGTGCCAGTAGTCCCCCGCTAGCGGGGTACAATGAGCAGTTCTTC,CASSPPLAGYNEQFF
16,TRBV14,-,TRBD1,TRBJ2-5,TGTGCCAGCAGCCAATGGGGGACAGGGGGCCGGGAGACCCAGTACTTC,CASSQWGTGGRETQYF
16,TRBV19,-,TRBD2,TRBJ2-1,TGTGCCAGTAGTCGACTAGCGGGAGAGAACTACAATGAGCAGTTCTTC,CASSRLAGENYNEQFF
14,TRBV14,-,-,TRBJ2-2,TGTGCCAGCAGCCAAGATCGCAGGTTTCGGGAGCTGTTTTTT,CASSQDRRFRELFF
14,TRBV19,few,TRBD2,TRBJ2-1,TGTGCCAGTAGTCCCGGGACTAGCGGGAATGAGCAGTTCTTC,CASSPGTSGNEQFF
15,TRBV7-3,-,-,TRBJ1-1,TGTGCCAGCAGCTTATTCATCCCAGTCCCCTCTCGAGCTTTCTTT,CASSLFIPVPSRAFF
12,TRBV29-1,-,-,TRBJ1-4,TGCAGCGTTAAAGGAGGGGGAGAAAAACTGTTTTTT,CSVKGGGEKLFF
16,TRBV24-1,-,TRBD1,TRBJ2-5,TGTGCCACCAGTGATTTGGGAAGGGGGCTTGGGGAGACCCAGTACTTC,CATSDLGRGLGETQYF
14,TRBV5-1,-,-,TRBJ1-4,TGCGCCAGCAGCTTTGGACGGGGAAGGGAAAAACTGTTTTTT,CASSFGRGREKLFF
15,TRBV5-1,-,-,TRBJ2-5,TGCGCCAGCAGCTTGGTGACAGTTCAACAAGAGACCCAGTACTTC,CASSLVTVQQETQYF
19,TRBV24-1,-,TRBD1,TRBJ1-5,TGTGCCACCAGTGATTCTCTGGGACAGAATTTTGGTGGCAATCAGCCCCAGCATTTT,CATSDSLGQNFGGNQPQHF
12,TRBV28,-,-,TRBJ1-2,TGTGCCAGCAGTTACGGGATTCGGGGCTACACCTTC,CASSYGIRGYTF
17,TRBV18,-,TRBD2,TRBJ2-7,TGTGCCAGCTCACCCGCAATCCCGGTTAGCGGGGGAGGAGAGCAGTACTTC,CASSPAIPVSGGGEQYF
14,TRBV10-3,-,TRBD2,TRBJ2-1,TGTGCCATTGGCCGGGGGGGCCAGGGCAATGAGCAGTTCTTC,CAIGRGGQGNEQFF